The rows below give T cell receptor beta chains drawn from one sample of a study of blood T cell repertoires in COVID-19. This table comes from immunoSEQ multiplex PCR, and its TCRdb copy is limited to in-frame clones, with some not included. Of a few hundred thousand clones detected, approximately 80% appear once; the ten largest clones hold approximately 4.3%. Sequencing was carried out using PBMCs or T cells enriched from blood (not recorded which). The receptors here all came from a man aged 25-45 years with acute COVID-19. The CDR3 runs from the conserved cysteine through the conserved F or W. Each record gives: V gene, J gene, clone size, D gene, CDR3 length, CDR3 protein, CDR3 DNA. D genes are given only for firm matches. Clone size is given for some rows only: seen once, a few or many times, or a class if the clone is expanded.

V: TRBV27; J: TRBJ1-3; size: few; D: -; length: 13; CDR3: CASTGNSGNTIYF; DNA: TGTGCCAGCACGGGGAACTCTGGAAACACCATATATTTT
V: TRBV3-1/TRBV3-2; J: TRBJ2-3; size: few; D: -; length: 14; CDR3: CASSWDWSTDTQYF; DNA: TGTGCCAGCAGCTGGGACTGGAGCACAGATACGCAGTATTTT
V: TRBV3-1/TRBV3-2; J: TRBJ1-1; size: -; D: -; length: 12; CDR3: CASSQEGWTAFF; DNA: TGTGCCAGCAGCCAAGAGGGTTGGACTGCTTTCTTT
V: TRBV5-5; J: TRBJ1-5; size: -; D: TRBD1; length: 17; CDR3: CASSGGTAFALHQPQHF; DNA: TGTGCCAGCAGCGGCGGGACAGCCTTTGCACTTCATCAGCCCCAGCATTTT
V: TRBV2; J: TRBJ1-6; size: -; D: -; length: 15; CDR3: CASSESDSINSPLHF; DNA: TGTGCCAGCAGTGAATCGGACTCAATTAATTCACCCCTCCACTTT
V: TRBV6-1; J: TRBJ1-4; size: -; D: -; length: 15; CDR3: CASSEAPGYEEKLFF; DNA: TGTGCCAGCAGTGAAGCCCCCGGTTATGAGGAAAAACTGTTTTTT
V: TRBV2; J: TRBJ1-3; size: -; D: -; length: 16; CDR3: CASSFTTQAYGNTIYF; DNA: TGTGCCAGCAGTTTTACCACCCAGGCGTATGGAAACACCATATATTTT
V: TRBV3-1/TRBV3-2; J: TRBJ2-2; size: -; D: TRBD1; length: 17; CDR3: CASSPPGTGGVTGELFF; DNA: TGTGCCAGCAGCCCTCCCGGGACAGGGGGCGTCACCGGGGAGCTGTTTTTT
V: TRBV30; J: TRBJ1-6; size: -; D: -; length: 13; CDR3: CAWSVGRDSPLHF; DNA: TGTGCCTGGAGTGTAGGGAGGGATTCACCCCTCCACTTT
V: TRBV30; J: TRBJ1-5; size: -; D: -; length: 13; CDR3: CAWSPRSNQPQHF; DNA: TGTGCCTGGAGTCCGCGGAGCAATCAGCCCCAGCATTTT
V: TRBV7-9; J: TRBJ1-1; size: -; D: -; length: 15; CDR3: CASFLTTQRGTEAFF; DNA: TGTGCCAGCTTCCTTACTACACAAAGGGGCACTGAAGCTTTCTTT
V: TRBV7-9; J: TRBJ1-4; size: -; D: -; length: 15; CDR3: CASSDAGGLGEKLFF; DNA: TGTGCCAGCAGCGATGCGGGGGGGCTAGGTGAAAAACTGTTTTTT
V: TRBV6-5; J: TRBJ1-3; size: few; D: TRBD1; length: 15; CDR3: CASRATGFSGNTIYF; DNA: TGTGCCAGCAGGGCGACAGGGTTCTCTGGAAACACCATATATTTT
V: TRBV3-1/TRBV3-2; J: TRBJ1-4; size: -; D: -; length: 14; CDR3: CASSQGRGAEKLFF; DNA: TGTGCCAGCAGCCAAGGCAGGGGAGCCGAAAAACTGTTTTTT
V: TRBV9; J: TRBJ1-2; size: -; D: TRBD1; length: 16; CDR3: CASSVDRNTGDYGYTF; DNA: TGTGCCAGCAGCGTAGACCGAAATACAGGGGACTATGGCTACACCTTC
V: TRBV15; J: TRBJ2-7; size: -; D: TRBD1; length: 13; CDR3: CATAPDRGREQYF; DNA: TGTGCCACCGCCCCAGACAGGGGACGCGAGCAGTACTTC
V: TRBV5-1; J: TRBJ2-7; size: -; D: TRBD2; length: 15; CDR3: CASSARLAGVYEQYF; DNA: TGCGCCAGCAGCGCTAGACTAGCGGGGGTCTACGAGCAGTACTTC
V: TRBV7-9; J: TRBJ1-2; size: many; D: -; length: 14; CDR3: CASSSLGGPDGYTF; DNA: TGTGCCAGCAGCAGCCTAGGGGGTCCCGATGGCTACACCTTC
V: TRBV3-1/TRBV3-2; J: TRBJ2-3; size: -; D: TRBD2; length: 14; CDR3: CASSLRTSPWTQYF; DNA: TGTGCCAGCAGCCTACGGACTAGTCCCTGGACGCAGTATTTT
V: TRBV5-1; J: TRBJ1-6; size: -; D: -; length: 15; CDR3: CASSTSGEGNSPLHF; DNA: TGCGCCAGCAGCACATCAGGGGAGGGGAATTCACCCCTCCACTTT
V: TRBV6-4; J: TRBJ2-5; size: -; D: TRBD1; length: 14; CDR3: CASRTQGGRETQYF; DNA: TGTGCCAGCAGAACCCAAGGGGGCCGAGAGACCCAGTACTTC
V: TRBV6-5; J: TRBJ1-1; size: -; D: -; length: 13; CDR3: CASSYSGGTEAFF; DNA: TGTGCCAGCAGTTACTCGGGGGGCACTGAAGCTTTCTTT
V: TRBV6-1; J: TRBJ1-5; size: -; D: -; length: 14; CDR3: CASSDVPGNQPQHF; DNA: TGTGCCAGCAGTGATGTCCCAGGGAATCAGCCCCAGCATTTT
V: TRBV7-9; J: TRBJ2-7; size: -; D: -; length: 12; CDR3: CASSPTGLEQYF; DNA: TGTGCCAGCAGCCCCACTGGACTCGAGCAGTACTTC
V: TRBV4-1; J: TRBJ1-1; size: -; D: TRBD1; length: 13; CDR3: CASSLTGGTEAFF; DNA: TGCGCCAGCAGCTTAACAGGGGGCACTGAAGCTTTCTTT
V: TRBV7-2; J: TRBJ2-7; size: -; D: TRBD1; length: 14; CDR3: CASSFYGTVYEQYF; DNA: TGTGCCAGCAGCTTCTATGGGACAGTATACGAGCAGTACTTC
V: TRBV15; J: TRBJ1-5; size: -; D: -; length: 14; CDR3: CATSDVTSGQPQHF; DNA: TGTGCCACCAGCGATGTGACGTCAGGACAGCCCCAGCATTTT
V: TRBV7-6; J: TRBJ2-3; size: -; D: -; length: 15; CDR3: CASSLAGGPPDTQYF; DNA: TGTGCCAGCAGCTTAGCGGGGGGGCCCCCAGATACGCAGTATTTT
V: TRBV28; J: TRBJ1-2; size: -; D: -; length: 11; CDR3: CASRARGGYTF; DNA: TGTGCCAGCAGGGCAAGGGGGGGCTACACCTTC
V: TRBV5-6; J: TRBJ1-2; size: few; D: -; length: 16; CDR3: CASSIGAPGVNYGYTF; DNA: TGTGCCAGCAGCATTGGGGCACCGGGGGTTAACTATGGCTACACCTTC
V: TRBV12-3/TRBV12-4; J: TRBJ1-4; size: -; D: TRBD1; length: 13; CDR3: CASSLGTAEKLFF; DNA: TGTGCCAGCAGTCTGGGGACAGCCGAAAAACTGTTTTTT
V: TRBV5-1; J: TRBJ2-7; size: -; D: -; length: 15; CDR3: CASSVTPGVALEQYF; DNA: TGCGCCAGCAGCGTAACGCCGGGAGTCGCTCTCGAGCAGTACTTC
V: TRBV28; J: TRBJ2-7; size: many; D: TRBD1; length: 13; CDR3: CASSHRGRNEQYF; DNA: TGTGCCAGCAGTCACAGGGGGCGCAACGAGCAGTACTTC
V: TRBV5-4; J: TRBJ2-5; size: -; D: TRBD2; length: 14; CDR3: CASSPGAGPETQYF; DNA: TGTGCCAGCAGCCCGGGAGCGGGGCCCGAGACCCAGTACTTC
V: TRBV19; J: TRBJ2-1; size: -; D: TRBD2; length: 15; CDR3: CASSPGTSVYNEQFF; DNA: TGTGCCAGTAGCCCCGGGACTAGCGTGTACAATGAGCAGTTCTTC
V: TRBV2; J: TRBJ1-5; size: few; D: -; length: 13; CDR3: CASRGQANQPQHF; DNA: TGTGCCAGCCGCGGACAAGCCAATCAGCCCCAGCATTTT
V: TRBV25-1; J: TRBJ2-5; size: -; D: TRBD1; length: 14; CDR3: CASSAGTGGRTQYF; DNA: TGTGCCAGCAGTGCGGGTACAGGGGGGAGGACCCAGTACTTC
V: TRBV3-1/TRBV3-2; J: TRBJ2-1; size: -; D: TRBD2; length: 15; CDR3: CASSLLAGGLGEQFF; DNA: TGTGCCAGCAGCTTACTAGCGGGGGGGCTCGGTGAGCAGTTCTTC
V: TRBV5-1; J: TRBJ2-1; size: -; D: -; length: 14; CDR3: CASSVNQGSNEQFF; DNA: TGCGCCAGCAGCGTCAACCAGGGGAGCAATGAGCAGTTCTTC
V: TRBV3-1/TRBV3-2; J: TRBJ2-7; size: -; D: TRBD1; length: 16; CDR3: CASSQTGGTSFHEQYF; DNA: TGTGCCAGCAGCCAGACAGGGGGGACATCATTTCACGAGCAGTACTTC
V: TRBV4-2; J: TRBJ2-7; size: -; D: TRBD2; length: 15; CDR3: CASSQVSGGTYEQYF; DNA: TGTGCCAGCAGCCAAGTTAGCGGGGGGACCTACGAGCAGTACTTC
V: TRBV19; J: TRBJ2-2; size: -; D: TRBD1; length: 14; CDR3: CASSNTGGTGELFF; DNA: TGTGCCAGTAGTAATACAGGGGGGACCGGGGAGCTGTTTTTT
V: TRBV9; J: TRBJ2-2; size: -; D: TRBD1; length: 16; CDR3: CASSPYGQGSSGELFF; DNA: TGTGCCAGCAGCCCATATGGACAGGGTAGCTCCGGGGAGCTGTTTTTT
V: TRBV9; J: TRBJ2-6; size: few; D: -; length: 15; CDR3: CASSVAHSGANVLTF; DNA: TGTGCCAGCAGCGTGGCTCACTCTGGGGCCAACGTCCTGACTTTC
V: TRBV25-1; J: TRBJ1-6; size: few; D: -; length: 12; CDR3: CARSQGGSPLHF; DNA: TGTGCCAGGTCCCAGGGAGGTTCACCCCTCCACTTT
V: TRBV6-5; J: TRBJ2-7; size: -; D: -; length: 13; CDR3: CASSYARGYEQYF; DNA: TGTGCCAGCAGTTATGCCAGGGGCTACGAGCAGTACTTC
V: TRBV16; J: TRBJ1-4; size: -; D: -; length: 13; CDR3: CASSPPGLGKLFF; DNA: TGTGCCAGCAGTCCTCCAGGACTGGGAAAACTGTTTTTT
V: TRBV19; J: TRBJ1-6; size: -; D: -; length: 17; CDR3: CASSIGLGRSSYSPLHF; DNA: TGTGCCAGTAGTATTGGACTAGGAAGGTCTTCCTACTCACCCCTCCACTTT
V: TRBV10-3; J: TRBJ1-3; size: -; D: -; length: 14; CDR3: CAIRVTASGNTIYF; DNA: TGTGCCATAAGAGTAACAGCCTCTGGAAACACCATATATTTT
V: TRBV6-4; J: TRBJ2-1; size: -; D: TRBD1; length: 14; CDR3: CASSEGTGGNEQFF; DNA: TGTGCCAGCAGTGAAGGAACAGGGGGCAATGAGCAGTTCTTC
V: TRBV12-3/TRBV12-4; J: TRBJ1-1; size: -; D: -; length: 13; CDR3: CASIGGVNTEAFF; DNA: TGTGCCAGCATTGGCGGGGTCAACACTGAAGCTTTCTTT
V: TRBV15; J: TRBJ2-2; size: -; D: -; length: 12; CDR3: CATSSGAGELFF; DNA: TGTGCCACCAGCAGCGGGGCCGGGGAGCTGTTTTTT
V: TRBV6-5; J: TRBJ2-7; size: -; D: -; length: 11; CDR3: CASSYSREQYF; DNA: TGTGCCAGCAGTTACTCGCGCGAGCAGTACTTC
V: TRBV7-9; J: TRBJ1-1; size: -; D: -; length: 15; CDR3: CASSLSLQGDTEAFF; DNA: TGTGCCAGCAGCTTATCCTTACAGGGTGACACTGAAGCTTTCTTT
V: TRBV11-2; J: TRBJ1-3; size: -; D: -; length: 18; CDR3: CASSPLGGGSLSGNTIYF; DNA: TGTGCCAGCAGCCCCCTGGGTGGAGGGAGTCTCTCTGGAAACACCATATATTTT
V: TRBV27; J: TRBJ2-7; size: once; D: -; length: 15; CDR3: CASSLGGASSYEQYF; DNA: TGTGCCAGCAGTTTAGGGGGGGCAAGCTCCTACGAGCAGTACTTC
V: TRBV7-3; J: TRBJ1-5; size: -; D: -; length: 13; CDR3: CASSSGGNQPQHF; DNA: TGTGCCAGCAGCTCAGGGGGCAATCAGCCCCAGCATTTT